This T cell receptor (beta chain) appears in the sequencing data of a study of blood T cell repertoires in COVID-19. The CDR3 length is 16 residues. CDR1 is SGHNT, CDR2 YYREEE, per germline (reference sequence). The ends lost 0 bases at V and 7 bases at J; junction bases unmatched: 8. TCRdb's table, derived via immunoSEQ multiplex PCR, lists solely in-frame clones and lacks some. Of 200,000 to 300,000 clones in the sample, around 90% were seen once. The source is a woman aged 25 to 39 with acute or convalescent COVID-19. The sample was peripheral blood. The chain joins TRBV5-4 to TRBJ2-1; TRBD2 matches 9 bases. The CDR3 region has the DNA TGTGCCAGCAGCTTGGGAAGTAGCGGGGGAAAAAATGAGCAGTTCTTC. Amino acid sequence: CASSLGSSGGKNEQFF.